One and the same sample provided the 13 T cell receptor beta chains below, sequenced in a study of cytomegalovirus exposure and HLA in healthy donors. Both 60 Vbeta primers and 13 Jbeta primers went into the PCR. Sequenced by immunoSEQ multiplex PCR; TCRdb stores in-frame clones only, minus some. The top ten hold over 5.5% of the sample, which has more than 150,000 clones, roughly 80% seen once. The sequencing sample was made of PBMCs. The source of these receptors is a man aged 35-49 years in good health and CMV-seropositive.

A single count supports this clone. V usage is TRBV7-9 and J usage is TRBJ2-7, with 7 nucleotides matching TRBD1. Germline-derived CDR1 and CDR2 are SEHNR and FQNEAQ (reference sequence). Unmatched junction bases numbered 7, after V lost 3 bases and J lost 5 bases. The CDR3 is 14 amino acids. The CDR3 sequence: CASSFSQGKDEQYF. CDR3 bases: TGTGCCAGCAGCTTCTCACAGGGGAAGGACGAGCAGTACTTC. The full variable domain, completed using reference TRBV7-9 and TRBJ2-7, is DTGVSQNPRHKITKRGQNVTFRCDPISEHNRLYWYRQTLGQGPEFLTYFQNEAQLEKSRLLSDRFSAERPKGSFSTLEIQRTEQGDSAMYLCASSFSQGKDEQYFGPGTRLTVT.

This clone was recorded once. V usage is TRBV19 and J usage is TRBJ2-7, with D possibly TRBD1 on 5 matching bases. V was cut by 5 bases and J by 2 bases, with 10 bases left in between. The germline gives CDR1 LNHDA, CDR2 SQIVND (reference sequence). This CDR3 is built from 13 residues. The CDR3 region is CASSPGHTYEQYF. The CDR3 DNA reads as TGTGCCAGTAGTCCTGGACATACCTACGAGCAGTACTTC.

J is TRBJ1-1 and V is TRBV18; D possibly corresponds to TRBD1 (5 bases). Germline values: CDR1 KGHSH, CDR2 LQKENI. V lost 0 bases, J lost 4 bases, and 15 bases lay in between. This CDR3 region has 16 residues. In nucleotides, the CDR3 is TGTGCCAGCTCACCACCGAGGTCAGGGATCGGCACTGAAGCTTTCTTT. This encodes CASSPPRSGIGTEAFF.

The chain joins TRBV19 to TRBJ1-6, with D tentatively TRBD1 (5 bases). This CDR3 has 13 residues. Trimming took off 1 base at V and 10 bases at J, with 8 bases between the two ends. Germline V gives CDR1 LNHDA, CDR2 SQIVND (reference sequence). DNA for the CDR3: TGTGCCAGTAGTATAGGGGGGGAATCACCCCTCCACTTT. This sequence encodes CASSIGGESPLHF.

This clone was seen more than once but under ten times. The V and J genes are TRBV5-1 and TRBJ2-5; D possibly corresponds to TRBD2 (6 bases). The CDR3 sequence is 15 residues long. V was clipped by 0 bases and J by 5 bases, with 14 bases between them. The V gene's germline CDR1 is SGHRS and CDR2 YFSETQ. The CDR3 sequence is CASSLELAVLETQYF. The DNA of the CDR3 is TGCGCCAGCAGCTTGGAACTAGCCGTTCTCGAGACCCAGTACTTC.

The rearrangement links TRBV6-6 to TRBJ1-1; 8 bases map to TRBD1. CDR1 and CDR2 (germline): MNHNY, SVGAGI (reference sequence). The V segment lost 7 bases and the J segment 4 bases; nucleotides outside the gene matches: 8. This CDR3 region has 14 residues. The CDR3 bases are TGTGCCAGCATTATGACAGGGGTGGGCACTGAAGCTTTCTTT. Its translation is CASIMTGVGTEAFF.

This clone was found a few times. Additional DNA sequences in this sample encode the identical CDR3. This chain connects TRBV5-6 to TRBJ1-4; 8 bases match TRBD1. Per germline, CDR1 SGHDT and CDR2 YYEEEE. The CDR3 runs 14 residues. V lost 1 base to trimming and J lost 8 bases; unmatched junction nucleotides: 4. This CDR3 is CASSLKQGGEKLFF. The CDR3 DNA reads TGTGCCAGCAGCTTGAAACAGGGGGGGGAAAAACTGTTTTTT.

The chain couples TRBV4-1 to TRBJ2-5; D gene ambiguous. The end of the DNA fits TRBJ2-7 better, so the J call may be wrong. The CDR3 extends over 13 amino acids. The germline V gene encodes CDR1 MGHRA and CDR2 YSYEKL. The CDR3 loop is CASSLQSSYEQYF. DNA for the CDR3: TGCGCCAGCAGCCTCCAAAGCTCCTACGAGCAGTACTTC.

This clone was counted a single time. A junction end diverges from the germline sequence, so it may reflect a read error. The V call is TRBV4-3, the J call TRBJ1-1; D gene uncertain. The CDR3 sequence is 15 residues long. CDR1 and CDR2 from the germline V gene are LGHNA and YSLEER. The CDR3 sequence: CASSQDRQRNTEASF. The CDR3 nucleotides read TGCGCCAGCAGCCAAGATCGGCAGAGGAACACTGAAGCTTCCTTT.

The V and J genes are TRBV19 and TRBJ2-3; tentative D call: TRBD1 (5 bases). This CDR3 comprises 17 residues. Deletions cut 10 bases from V and 3 bases from J, with 26 bases between. CDR1 and CDR2 (germline): LNHDA, SQIVND (reference sequence). The CDR3 spells CATPLHRAAGLTDTQYF. CDR3 nucleotide sequence: TGTGCCACCCCCCTCCACCGGGCAGCAGGGCTGACAGATACGCAGTATTTT.

This chain links TRBV9 with TRBJ2-6; perhaps TRBD1 as D (6 bases). Trimming left V 0 bases short and J 0 bases short, with 19 bases between. Germline V lookup: CDR1 SGDLS, CDR2 YYNGEE. The CDR3 sequence is 20 residues long. CDR3 coding DNA: TGTGCCAGCAGCGTAGCTACGACAGGCCTTATTGGCTCTGGGGCCAACGTCCTGACTTTC. This gives the protein CASSVATTGLIGSGANVLTF.

The chain has TRBV7-6 and TRBJ1-1; the D gene is possibly TRBD1 (5 bases). Trimming removed 4 bases at V and 0 bases at J, with 9 bases between. CDR1 is SGHVS and CDR2 is FNYEAQ in the germline V gene. The CDR3 consists of 14 residues. CDR3 residues: CASSSGGVNTEAFF. The CDR3 DNA sequence: TGTGCCAGCAGCTCCGGGGGAGTGAACACTGAAGCTTTCTTT.

The CDR3 DNA reads as TGTGCCAGCAGCTCTGCCAGGGGGGATGGCTACACCTTC. Residues: CASSSARGDGYTF. The chain employs TRBV7-9 and TRBJ1-2, with 7 positions matching TRBD1. Germline assignment: CDR1 SEHNR and CDR2 FQNEAQ (reference sequence). There are 13 residues in the CDR3. The trim removed 4 bases at V and 6 bases at J, leaving 5 bases unmatched.